These T cell receptor beta chains were read from a single sample in a study of blood T cells in healthy people across ages. TCRdb reprocessed the 5' RACE reads with MiXCR, giving one entry per CDR3 protein. The sample lists some 760,000 distinct CDR3 sequences, roughly 25% occurring once. These data were likewise used in another study, on T cells of mothers and their children.

Sequenced input: blood. Receptors were obtained from a boy aged 5-17 years in good health. CDR3s include the opening cysteine and the closing phenylalanine or tryptophan. Fields, in order: clone size, J gene, V gene, D gene, CDR3 protein, CDR3 DNA. A D gene is named only where the DNA matches it firmly. Clone size is given for some rows only: seen once, a few or many times, or a class if the clone is expanded.

clone_size: .
j_call: TRBJ1-1
v_call: TRBV28
d_call: .
cdr3_aa: CASSREWGLNTEAFF
cdr3_nt: TGTGCCAGCAGCCGTGAATGGGGATTGAACACTGAAGCTTTCTTT

clone_size: .
j_call: TRBJ2-1
v_call: TRBV20-1
d_call: TRBD2
cdr3_aa: CSARATSGGLGLYNEQFF
cdr3_nt: TGCAGTGCTAGAGCGACTAGCGGGGGTCTCGGGTTATACAATGAGCAGTTCTTC

clone_size: .
j_call: TRBJ2-3
v_call: TRBV7-2
d_call: .
cdr3_aa: CASSLVILAPDTQYF
cdr3_nt: TGTGCCAGCAGCTTAGTTATCCTAGCACCAGATACGCAGTATTTT

clone_size: .
j_call: TRBJ2-5
v_call: TRBV4-3
d_call: .
cdr3_aa: CASSHWISGIQETQYF
cdr3_nt: TGCGCCAGCAGCCATTGGATAAGCGGTATCCAAGAGACCCAGTACTTC

clone_size: .
j_call: TRBJ1-4
v_call: TRBV28
d_call: TRBD1
cdr3_aa: CASTRGDNEKLFF
cdr3_nt: TGTGCCAGCACCAGGGGGGATAATGAAAAACTGTTTTTT

clone_size: few
j_call: TRBJ2-5
v_call: TRBV12-3/TRBV12-4
d_call: .
cdr3_aa: CASSHSSPGKETQYF
cdr3_nt: TGTGCCAGCAGTCACTCCTCGCCGGGGAAAGAGACCCAGTACTTC

clone_size: .
j_call: TRBJ2-1
v_call: TRBV7-2
d_call: TRBD2
cdr3_aa: CASSSRTSGRPSSYNEQFF
cdr3_nt: TGTGCCAGCAGCTCCCGGACTAGCGGGAGGCCAAGCTCCTACAATGAGCAGTTCTTC

clone_size: .
j_call: TRBJ1-1
v_call: TRBV6-2/TRBV6-3
d_call: .
cdr3_aa: CASSRDMYAEAFF
cdr3_nt: TGTGCCAGCAGTAGGGACATGTACGCTGAAGCTTTCTTT

clone_size: .
j_call: TRBJ2-4
v_call: TRBV20-1
d_call: .
cdr3_aa: CSARGPPAGNIQYF
cdr3_nt: TGCAGTGCTAGAGGCCCCCCGGCAGGGAACATTCAGTACTTC

clone_size: .
j_call: TRBJ1-6
v_call: TRBV7-9
d_call: .
cdr3_aa: CASSFRDTGPGVSLHF
cdr3_nt: TGTGCCAGCAGCTTCCGGGACACCGGCCCGGGGGTGTCCCTCCACTTT

clone_size: few
j_call: TRBJ1-1
v_call: TRBV5-1
d_call: TRBD1
cdr3_aa: CASSLAGTGRMRTEAFF
cdr3_nt: TGCGCCAGCAGCTTGGCCGGGACAGGGAGAATGAGGACTGAAGCTTTCTTT

clone_size: .
j_call: TRBJ1-2
v_call: TRBV20-1
d_call: .
cdr3_aa: CSATPLAQNYGYTF
cdr3_nt: TGCAGTGCCACCCCTTTGGCTCAAAACTATGGCTACACCTTC

clone_size: .
j_call: TRBJ2-3
v_call: TRBV7-3
d_call: .
cdr3_aa: CASSPGPPSTTDTQYF
cdr3_nt: TGTGCCAGCAGCCCCGGGCCACCCAGCACCACAGATACGCAGTATTTT

clone_size: .
j_call: TRBJ1-3
v_call: TRBV6-5
d_call: .
cdr3_aa: CASSYSAGSRPGNTIYF
cdr3_nt: TGTGCCAGCAGTTACTCGGCGGGCAGTAGGCCTGGAAACACCATATATTTT

clone_size: .
j_call: TRBJ2-5
v_call: TRBV12-3/TRBV12-4
d_call: TRBD2
cdr3_aa: CASSRKTSGRVVETQYF
cdr3_nt: TGTGCCAGCAGCCGTAAGACTAGCGGGAGGGTGGTGGAGACCCAGTACTTC

clone_size: few
j_call: TRBJ2-5
v_call: TRBV6-5
d_call: TRBD2
cdr3_aa: CASSRNSGRAQETQYF
cdr3_nt: TGTGCCAGCAGCCGAAATAGCGGGAGGGCCCAAGAGACCCAGTACTTC

clone_size: .
j_call: TRBJ1-2
v_call: TRBV28
d_call: .
cdr3_aa: CASSRHEDSLNGYTF
cdr3_nt: TGTGCCAGCAGTCGACACGAGGACAGCTTGAATGGCTACACCTTC

clone_size: .
j_call: TRBJ1-1
v_call: TRBV28
d_call: .
cdr3_aa: CASSLLQISTEAFF
cdr3_nt: TGTGCCAGCAGTTTATTACAGATTAGCACTGAAGCTTTCTTT

clone_size: few
j_call: TRBJ2-2
v_call: TRBV10-3
d_call: .
cdr3_aa: CAISEATGPGELFF
cdr3_nt: TGTGCCATCAGTGAGGCGACCGGCCCCGGGGAGCTGTTTTTT

clone_size: .
j_call: TRBJ2-4
v_call: TRBV2
d_call: TRBD2
cdr3_aa: CASMDAGVSDIQYF
cdr3_nt: TGTGCCAGCATGGATGCGGGGGTGAGCGACATTCAGTACTTC

clone_size: many
j_call: TRBJ2-2
v_call: TRBV7-6
d_call: .
cdr3_aa: CASSFMPRDAGELFF
cdr3_nt: TGTGCCAGCAGCTTTATGCCACGAGACGCCGGGGAGCTGTTTTTT

clone_size: few
j_call: TRBJ2-6
v_call: TRBV6-1
d_call: TRBD1
cdr3_aa: CASSPTGAGGANVLTF
cdr3_nt: TGTGCCAGCAGCCCGACAGGGGCGGGGGGGGCCAACGTCCTGACTTTC

clone_size: few
j_call: TRBJ2-7
v_call: TRBV5-8
d_call: .
cdr3_aa: CASSYMGVRSYEQYF
cdr3_nt: TGTGCCAGCAGCTACATGGGGGTGCGGTCCTACGAGCAGTACTTC

clone_size: .
j_call: TRBJ2-1
v_call: TRBV5-1
d_call: TRBD2
cdr3_aa: CASSSGLAGRNEQFF
cdr3_nt: TGCGCCAGCAGCTCGGGACTAGCGGGAAGGAATGAGCAGTTCTTC

clone_size: .
j_call: TRBJ2-7
v_call: TRBV28
d_call: .
cdr3_aa: CATGGYEQYF
cdr3_nt: TGTGCGACTGGGGGCTACGAGCAGTACTTC

clone_size: .
j_call: TRBJ2-2
v_call: TRBV2
d_call: .
cdr3_aa: CASRYREATGELFF
cdr3_nt: TGTGCCAGCAGATACAGGGAGGCCACCGGGGAGCTGTTTTTT